This T cell receptor beta chain was identified in a study of OX40 agonist ivuxolimab in advanced cancers. About the study: Cohort: 80% to 85% men, mean age around 61, aged roughly 23 to 90.

Clones were sequenced by immunoSEQ multiplex PCR, and TCRdb holds only the in-frame ones, with some missing. In the table there are some 66,000 clones, roughly 80% of which are singletons. About this clone: As yet, its antigen is unknown.

The germline gives CDR1 SQVTM, CDR2 ANQGSEA. The V end lost 4 bases, the J end lost 4 bases, and 7 bases lay between the germline ends. CDR3 length equals 12 residues. The study, taken as a whole, reports: With doses of 0.1-3.0 mg/kg, partial responders showed among the lowest clonal expansion. The CD4+ and CD8+ T cells in the blood had expanded clonally by week 6 at 0.1 to 3.0 mg/kg.

Drawing of blood for sampling happened at baseline, at cycle 4 day 1, and at cycle 7 day 1. The starting material was CD4+ or CD8+ T cells sorted from blood, obtained in a trial of the OX40 agonist ivuxolimab. This sequence originates from an adult with an advanced solid tumor such as melanoma, head and neck, liver or kidney cancer. V gene TRBV29-1 combines with J gene TRBJ1-4, with TRBD1 as a possible D gene (5 bases). This CDR3 is CSVGQGNEKLFF. The CDR3 coding sequence is TGCAGCGTTGGGCAGGGTAATGAAAAACTGTTTTTT.